This T cell receptor beta chain stems from a study of blood T cell repertoires in COVID-19. Overall study: The samples span acute and convalescent COVID-19 from the United States, Italy and Spain.

The CDR3 loop spans 16 amino acids. Trimming removed 4 bases at V and 0 bases at J, with 16 bases between. CDR1 is SGHNT, CDR2 YYREEE, per germline (reference sequence). The count of this clone is one. Study members were between about 18 and 100 years old and lived in 20 to 30 US regions. Participant-reported clinical history was the basis for cohort assignment. Data came from immunoSEQ multiplex PCR; TCRdb stores just in-frame clones and leaves some out. The repertoire holds a few hundred thousand clones, with about 81% as singletons. This clonotype was obtained from a man in his forties or fifties who had recovered from COVID-19. Sequences were obtained from PBMCs or T cells enriched from blood (not recorded which). The chain employs TRBV5-4 and TRBJ1-2; perhaps TRBD1 as D (5 bases). CDR3 DNA sequence: TGTGCCAGCAGCCCCGACTGGGGCAGCTCTAACTATGGCTACACCTTC. Its protein product is CASSPDWGSSNYGYTF.